This T cell receptor beta chain was documented in a study of human thymus T cells. Findings and caveats of the study: Related research described thymic repertoires that were highly overlapping among unrelated individuals.

Remarks on this clone: Its antigen is still unknown.

Data came from immunoSEQ multiplex PCR; TCRdb stores just in-frame clones and leaves some out. This table holds about 78,000 clones, just over 95% found once. The V end was cut by 1 base, the J end by 6 bases, with 25 bases between. Germline V gives CDR1 MNHNS, CDR2 SASEGT. This CDR3 is built from 19 residues. Thymus tissue for the work was resected from patients undergoing corrective heart surgery. Having surgery to correct congenital heart defects, healthy Finnish infants acted as the donors. The receptor comes from a boy under three years old with a congenital heart defect but otherwise immunologically healthy. This sequence joins TRBV6-1 and TRBJ1-5, with D tentatively TRBD1 (5 bases). Sequences were obtained from thymus tissue. The CDR3 loop reads CASSEVRRDRGHHCQPQHF. The CDR3 DNA follows: TGTGCCAGCAGTGAAGTAAGGAGAGACAGAGGACATCATTGTCAGCCCCAGCATTTT.